Listed here are 8 T cell receptor beta chains from one sample, sequenced in a study of T cell changes during pregnancy in multiple sclerosis. Clones were read by immunoSEQ multiplex PCR, and TCRdb kept only the in-frame ones, dropping some. This sample has some 49,000 clones; about 91% occur once, and the top ten carry 0.37%. This specimen was CD4+ T cells from peripheral blood mononuclear cells, taken in the second trimester of pregnancy. The receptor set was obtained from a female donor in good health, enrolled as a control in a pregnancy study.

The gene calls are TRBV5-1 and TRBJ2-1; maybe TRBD1 (5 bases). With 0 bases removed from V and 4 bases from J, the gap between germline ends came to 8 bases. The germline gives CDR1 SGHRS, CDR2 YFSETQ. The CDR3 length is 14 residues. CDR3 sequence: CASSLDRGYNEQFF. CDR3 DNA sequence: TGCGCCAGCAGCTTGGATAGGGGTTACAATGAGCAGTTCTTC.

The chain couples TRBV19 to TRBJ1-5; D gene uncertain. CDR1 and CDR2 (germline): LNHDA, SQIVND (reference sequence). V lost 9 bases to trimming and J lost 5 bases, with 20 bases between them. There are 15 residues in the CDR3. For the CDR3, the DNA is TGTGCCAGCCATTCACTCGGGGTCGGGTATCAGCCCCAGCATTTT. It codes for CASHSLGVGYQPQHF.

This clone was counted a single time. This rearrangement joins TRBV5-4 to TRBJ2-7; 7 nucleotides align to TRBD2. After removal of 3 bases from V and 6 bases from J, the junction contained 12 bases not matched to a gene. Germline V gene lookup returns CDR1 SGHNT and CDR2 YYREEE (reference sequence). The CDR3 is 15 amino acids. This CDR3 reads CASSSPGGGRGEQYF. DNA of the CDR3: TGTGCCAGCAGCTCCCCTGGGGGAGGGCGAGGCGAGCAGTACTTC.

V usage is TRBV6-6 and J usage is TRBJ2-2; 9 nucleotides line up with TRBD1. CDR3 length equals 16 residues. The germline CDR1 and CDR2 sequences are MNHNY and SVGAGI (reference sequence). Trimming cost V 1 base and J 5 bases; bases outside gene matches: 5. CDR3 sequence: CASSYFWGQGTGELFF. The CDR3 DNA is TGTGCCAGCAGTTACTTTTGGGGACAGGGTACCGGGGAGCTGTTTTTT.

The chain combines TRBV15 with TRBJ1-1; 10 nucleotides match TRBD1. The CDR3 extends over 16 amino acids. Trimming at V came to 4 bases and at J to 5 bases, leaving 10 bases not matched to a gene. Germline lookup yields CDR1 LNHNV and CDR2 YYDKDF (reference sequence). Here the CDR3 DNA reads TGTGCCACCAGCAAGGGGACAGGGGCTACTGGGACTGAAGCTTTCTTT. Translation gives CATSKGTGATGTEAFF.

V usage is TRBV7-9 and J usage is TRBJ2-4, with TRBD2 matching 7 bases. The CDR3 sequence is 15 residues long. CDR1 is SEHNR, CDR2 FQNEAQ, per germline (reference sequence). Losses at the gene ends were 6 bases for V and 3 bases for J; bases not matched to a gene: 8. In DNA, the CDR3 is TGTGCCAGCAGAGACCTAGCGGTAGGCAAAAACATTCAGTACTTC. Protein sequence: CASRDLAVGKNIQYF.

The chain recombines TRBV7-6 with TRBJ2-2, with 13 bases matching TRBD2. The CDR3 spans 18 residues. V dropped 1 base and J dropped 1; count of bases not matched to a gene: 3. Germline V lookup: CDR1 SGHVS, CDR2 FNYEAQ. The CDR3 sequence is CASSLGLAGGLNTGELFF. As DNA, the CDR3 is TGTGCCAGCAGCTTAGGACTAGCGGGGGGTCTGAACACCGGGGAGCTGTTTTTT.

In its sample, this clone was seen once. The V gene is TRBV19, the J gene TRBJ2-1; the match to TRBD2 covers 10 bases. There are 16 residues in the CDR3. Germline trimming cut 6 bases from V and 7 bases from J; bases unmatched to any gene: 12. Germline V gene sequence: CDR1 LNHDA, CDR2 SQIVND (reference sequence). CDR3 region: CASRRLAGLGINEQFF. The CDR3 DNA is TGTGCCAGTAGACGACTAGCGGGCCTGGGAATAAATGAGCAGTTCTTC.